This passage covers 23 T cell receptor beta chains from one sample sequenced in a study of tumor-infiltrating lymphocytes in primary liver carcinoma. Between about 18 and 33 mg of unsorted bulk tissue served as the source from which RNA and DNA were co-extracted. Using a constant-region primer together with ProtoScript II reverse transcriptase, TCR beta cDNA was made from about 490 ng of total RNA. Generation of the TCR beta libraries relied on three nested multiplex PCR rounds using slightly modified ARM-PCR. Investigators reported that the first two PCR rounds, at 10 cycles each, used TRBV1-TRBV30 forward primers with a C-beta reverse primer. TCRdb re-called the multiplex PCR reads through MiXCR, storing one row per CDR3 protein. Found here are 45,000 or so distinct CDR3 sequences, roughly 80% of them singletons; the top ten hold around two fifths. Sequencing was carried out using tumor-adjacent normal liver tissue. The receptors originated from a woman aged 25-40 years with primary liver carcinoma and hepatitis B virus infection.

To note about this clonotype: Relative to the germline gene, one junction end is altered; a read error may explain this. The genes are TRBV7-9 and TRBJ2-2; D remains ambiguous. Germline V CDR1 and CDR2: SEHNR, FQNEAQ (reference sequence). The CDR3 is made up of 15 amino acids. CDR3 sequence (DNA): TGTGCCAGCAGCTCTGAACGTGCGAACACCAGGGAGCTGTTTTTT. Translating gives CASSSERANTRELFF.

This clonotype appeared many times. The rearrangement joins TRBV28 to TRBJ1-5; tentatively, D is TRBD1 (5 bases). Trimming removed 5 bases at V and 4 bases at J, with 12 bases between. The CDR3 extends over 14 amino acids. Germline V gives CDR1 MDHEN, CDR2 SYDVKM. The CDR3 bases are TGTGCCAGCAGTACCGGGGCTTCAAATCAGCCCCAGCATTTT. Translated, it gives CASSTGASNQPQHF.

For this clonotype: This CDR3 is missing its conserved last phenylalanine or tryptophan, likely due to a read error. This rearrangement joins TRBV11-2 to TRBJ2-7; D not resolved. Looked up from germline, CDR1 is SGHAT and CDR2 is FQNNGV. V was clipped by 2 bases and J by 6 bases, with 11 bases between them. This CDR3 has 13 amino acids. As DNA, the CDR3 is TGTGCCAGCAGCTTACAGAGGACCCGCGAGCAGTACTCC. Protein sequence: CASSLQRTREQYS.

Turning to this clonotype: At one boundary the junction diverges from the germline segment, which might be a read error. V is TRBV5-1 and J is TRBJ2-7; 7 bases agree with TRBD1. Germline CDR1 and CDR2: SGHRS and YFSETQ. The CDR3 is made up of 16 amino acids. The CDR3 bases are TGCGCCAGCATCTTGGGACACCGGGACAGTTCCTACGAGCAGTGCTTC. Translation: CASILGHRDSSYEQCF.

A remark on this clonotype: The germline gene is not matched at one end of the junction; a read error may be the cause. This chain connects TRBV29-1 to TRBJ2-7; no clear D. Germline values: CDR1 SQVTM, CDR2 ANQGSEA. This CDR3 is built from 13 residues. Here the CDR3 reads CSVEGSSSYEQHF. The CDR3 region has the DNA TGCAGTGTTGAAGGCAGTAGCTCCTACGAGCAGCACTTC.

The rearrangement links TRBV11-2 to TRBJ2-7; D not resolved. Looked up from germline, CDR1 is SGHAT and CDR2 is FQNNGV. The length of the CDR3 is 10 residues. The V end was cut by 7 bases, the J end by 2 bases, with 3 bases between. The CDR3 loop reads CASIPYEQYF. The CDR3, as DNA: TGTGCCAGCATCCCCTACGAGCAGTACTTC.

The V call is TRBV6-1, the J call TRBJ1-1; D gene ambiguous. The germline V and J ends were trimmed by 8 bases and 4 bases, with 20 bases remaining between them. The V gene's germline CDR1 is MNHNS and CDR2 SASEGT. The CDR3 extends over 15 amino acids. Here the CDR3 DNA reads TGTGCCAGCGATTTTTGTAGAGGGATGATCACTGAAGCTTTCTTT. Translated: CASDFCRGMITEAFF.

The chain recombines TRBV7-8 with TRBJ2-1, with D possibly TRBD2 on 7 matching bases. V was cut by 1 base and J by 12 bases, with 16 bases left in between. Germline V gives CDR1 SGHVS, CDR2 FQNEAQ. This CDR3 is 14 amino acids long. CDR3 residues: CASSLVAGGLLQFF. CDR3 nucleotide sequence: TGTGCCAGCAGCTTAGTCGCCGGGGGGCTATTGCAGTTCTTC.

Of note for this clonotype: Mismatch with germline at one junction end may stem from a read error. CDR3 amino acids: CASSSEGQGFETQYF. Here the CDR3 DNA reads TGTGCTAGCAGCTCCGAAGGGCAGGGTTTTGAGACCCAGTACTTC. J is TRBJ2-5 and V is TRBV13; possible D gene TRBD1, 5 bases. The CDR3 has 15 residues. The germline V gene encodes CDR1 PRHDT and CDR2 FYEKMQ (reference sequence).

This clonotype appeared a few times. With a much larger clone just one base away, this may be a read error. The chain combines TRBV7-9 with TRBJ2-1, with a tentative D call TRBD2 (7 bases). The CDR3 contains 17 residues. Germline V gives CDR1 SEHNR, CDR2 FQNEAQ (reference sequence). The CDR3 DNA is TGTACCAGCAGCTTAGAGAGGGGGAGGGCCCCCTACAATGAGCAGTTCTTC. Its protein product is CTSSLERGRAPYNEQFF.

The genes are TRBV11-1 and TRBJ2-7; tentatively, D is TRBD1 or TRBD2 (5 bases each). Trimming stripped 5 bases from V and 3 bases from J, with 17 bases between. The CDR3 is 15 residues long. The V gene's germline CDR1 is SGHAT and CDR2 FQDESV (reference sequence). CDR3 region: CASSPRDARYYEQYF. The DNA of the CDR3 is TGTGCCAGCAGCCCCCGGGACGCCCGTTACTACGAGCAGTACTTC.

This chain joins TRBV4-3 and TRBJ2-3, with D perhaps matching TRBD2 (5 bases). V dropped 1 base and J dropped 11 bases, with 22 bases sitting between them. This CDR3 contains 16 residues. Per the germline V gene, CDR1 is LGHNA and CDR2 is YSLEER. This chain's CDR3 is CASSQGFVGARHRQYF. The CDR3 coding sequence is TGCGCCAGCAGCCAAGGTTTTGTGGGAGCCAGGCATAGGCAGTATTTT.

In the case of this clonotype: The CDR3 does not close with the conserved phenylalanine or tryptophan, likely indicating a read error. The DNA is left out, because the CDR3 cannot be placed on it with certainty; the CDR3 is given as TCRdb lists it. The chain employs TRBV11-3 and TRBJ2-3; the DNA was not used to check the table's D call, TRBD2. Germline values: CDR1 SGHNT, CDR2 YENEEA. The CDR3 is 19 residues long, ends included. CDR3 in amino acids: CASSLGYVAGAGGTDTQYY.

Comment on this clonotype: Relative to the germline gene, one junction end is altered; a read error may explain this. CDR3 sequence: CSVEEGAKNIQYF. The CDR3 coding sequence is TGCAGCGTTGAAGAGGGGGCGAAAAACATACAGTACTTC. The rearrangement joins TRBV29-1 to TRBJ2-4; a weak D match, TRBD1 (6 bases). CDR3 size: 13 residues. Germline loops: CDR1 SQVTM, CDR2 ANQGSEA.

This clonotype was observed a single time. A read error may produce the germline difference seen at one junction end. V and J are TRBV11-2 and TRBJ1-2, with D possibly matching TRBD1 (5 bases). Germline assignment: CDR1 SGHAT and CDR2 FQNNGV. The CDR3 contains 13 residues. The CDR3 DNA reads TGTGCCAGCAGCCTTATCGTGGGGTGGGGCTACACTTTC. Translation gives CASSLIVGWGYTF.

With regard to this clonotype: The junction does not match germline at one end; this may be a read error. The chain joins TRBV11-2 to TRBJ2-5, with 9 positions matching TRBD1. This CDR3 has 16 amino acids. Per germline, CDR1 SGHAT and CDR2 FQNNGV. The CDR3 DNA follows: TGTGCCAGCAGCTTCCAGGTGAGGACAGGGGAAGAGACCCAGTATTTC. Its translation: CASSFQVRTGEETQYF.

As to this clonotype: As the CDR3 is not closed by the conserved phenylalanine or tryptophan, this likely results from a read error. The genes are TRBV4-2 and TRBJ1-2, with D hard to call. Germline CDR1 and CDR2: LGHNA and YNFKEQ. The CDR3 is 15 residues long. V was cut by 0 bases and J by 6 bases, with 14 bases left in between. CDR3 loop: CASSQDRGVAHGYTI. CDR3 DNA: TGTGCCAGCAGCCAAGATCGTGGGGTAGCCCATGGCTACACCATC.

Remarks on this clonotype: At one of its ends the junction is not consistent with the germline gene, which may arise from a read error. This chain connects TRBV2 to TRBJ2-5; D not resolved. The germline V gene encodes CDR1 SNHLY and CDR2 FYNNEI. There are 12 residues in the CDR3. The CDR3 DNA sequence: TGTGCCAGCACGAGACGGCAAGAGATCCAGTACTTC. This translates into CASTRRQEIQYF. Together with reference TRBV2 and TRBJ2-5, the CDR3 gives the full variable domain: EPEVTQTPSHQVTQMGQEVILRCVPISNHLYFYWYRQILGQKVEFLVSFYNNEISEKSEIFDDQFSVERPDGSNFTLKIRSTKLEDSAMYFCASTRRQEIQYFGPGTRLLVL.

This clonotype occurred many times. The V call is TRBV2, the J call TRBJ2-1; D may be TRBD2 (5 bases). Trimming left V 1 base short and J 8 bases short, with 9 bases between. The CDR3 runs 13 residues. Germline loops: CDR1 SNHLY, CDR2 FYNNEI. This chain's CDR3 is CASSEVPGYEQFF. The CDR3 nucleotides read TGTGCCAGCAGTGAAGTTCCGGGATATGAGCAGTTCTTC. Complete variable domain (other parts from reference TRBV2 and TRBJ2-1): EPEVTQTPSHQVTQMGQEVILRCVPISNHLYFYWYRQILGQKVEFLVSFYNNEISEKSEIFDDQFSVERPDGSNFTLKIRSTKLEDSAMYFCASSEVPGYEQFFGPGTRLTVL.

In the case of this clonotype: No conserved phenylalanine or tryptophan ends this CDR3, so it is likely a read error. No DNA is shown, since the ends of the CDR3 on it are uncertain; the CDR3 is the one TCRdb lists. This rearrangement joins TRBV11-2 to TRBJ1-3. Germline V lookup: CDR1 SGHAT, CDR2 FQNNGV. Counting both end residues, the CDR3 totals 11 amino acids. CDR3: CASSPGTALYS.

As to this clonotype: The final CDR3 position lacks the conserved phenylalanine or tryptophan, pointing to a likely read error. V and J are TRBV13 and TRBJ2-1; D is possibly TRBD1 (5 bases). Trimming shortened V by 4 bases and J by 3 bases, and 16 bases separated the two germline ends. The CDR3 has 16 amino acids. Per the germline V gene, CDR1 is PRHDT and CDR2 is FYEKMQ (reference sequence). In nucleotides, the CDR3 is TGTGCCAGCAGCTCAGAACCGAGACAGTTCTACAATGAGCAGTTCATC. As protein: CASSSEPRQFYNEQFI.

About this clonotype itself: Sequence at one end of the junction differs from germline and may be a read error. The chain combines TRBV7-8 with TRBJ2-2; D unresolved. The germline gives CDR1 SGHVS, CDR2 FQNEAQ. The CDR3 loop spans 14 amino acids. The CDR3 protein is CASSFGLPTGELFF. DNA for the CDR3: TGTGCCAGTAGCTTTGGGCTTCCAACCGGGGAGCTGTTTTTT.

The chain uses TRBV11-2 and TRBJ1-6; weak D call: TRBD1 (5 bases). The CDR3 has 15 amino acids. V lost 0 bases to trimming and J lost 7 bases, with 10 bases between them. Looked up from germline, CDR1 is SGHAT and CDR2 is FQNNGV. CDR3 loop: CASSLDRVRNSPLHF. Written as DNA, the CDR3 is TGTGCCAGCAGCTTAGACAGGGTTCGGAATTCACCCCTCCACTTT.